Listed below are T cell receptor beta chains from one sample, sequenced in a study of blood T cell repertoires in COVID-19. Clones were sequenced by immunoSEQ multiplex PCR, and TCRdb holds only the in-frame ones, with some missing. The sample carries about 200,000 clones, approximately 85% recorded once. The sequenced sample was peripheral blood. All receptors derive from a woman in her fifties or sixties with active or convalescent COVID-19. CDR3s include the opening cysteine and the closing phenylalanine or tryptophan. Each record gives: V gene, D gene, J gene, clone size, CDR3 protein, CDR3 DNA. D genes are given only for firm matches. Clone size is not always given. Where it is, it says once, few, many or a class for expanded clones.

v_gene: TRBV5-6; d_gene: -; j_gene: TRBJ1-6; abundance: -; CDR3aa: CASSLFHGTQNNSPLHF; CDR3nt: TGTGCCAGCAGCTTGTTCCACGGGACACAAAATAATTCACCCCTCCACTTT
v_gene: TRBV5-1; d_gene: TRBD1; j_gene: TRBJ2-5; abundance: -; CDR3aa: CASSSGLTGAETQYF; CDR3nt: TGCGCCAGCAGCTCGGGCTTGACAGGGGCAGAGACCCAGTACTTC
v_gene: TRBV10-2; d_gene: -; j_gene: TRBJ1-1; abundance: -; CDR3aa: CASSKQENTEAFF; CDR3nt: TGCGCCAGCAGCAAACAGGAGAACACTGAAGCTTTCTTT
v_gene: TRBV2; d_gene: TRBD1; j_gene: TRBJ2-5; abundance: -; CDR3aa: CASSGDRGGTQYF; CDR3nt: TGTGCCAGCAGTGGGGACAGGGGAGGGACCCAGTACTTC
v_gene: TRBV10-3; d_gene: -; j_gene: TRBJ1-4; abundance: few; CDR3aa: CAISETPQRGEKLFF; CDR3nt: TGTGCCATCAGTGAGACACCTCAACGGGGGGAAAAACTGTTTTTT
v_gene: TRBV24-1; d_gene: TRBD1; j_gene: TRBJ1-5; abundance: -; CDR3aa: CATARQGSQPQHF; CDR3nt: TGTGCCACCGCCAGACAGGGGAGTCAGCCCCAGCATTTT
v_gene: TRBV18; d_gene: TRBD2; j_gene: TRBJ2-6; abundance: -; CDR3aa: CASSPLPSTGGGSTGANVLTF; CDR3nt: TGTGCCAGCTCACCCCTTCCCTCGACCGGCGGGGGAAGCACTGGGGCCAACGTCCTGACTTTC
v_gene: TRBV18; d_gene: -; j_gene: TRBJ2-5; abundance: -; CDR3aa: CASSLGTYQETQYF; CDR3nt: TGTGCCAGCTCACTTGGGACATACCAAGAGACCCAGTACTTC
v_gene: TRBV6-5; d_gene: -; j_gene: TRBJ1-5; abundance: -; CDR3aa: CASRSGGSNQPQHF; CDR3nt: TGTGCCAGCAGGAGCGGGGGAAGCAATCAGCCCCAGCATTTT
v_gene: TRBV5-6; d_gene: -; j_gene: TRBJ2-3; abundance: -; CDR3aa: CASSRLVSDTQYF; CDR3nt: TGTGCCAGCAGCCGGCTAGTCTCCGATACGCAGTATTTT
v_gene: TRBV28; d_gene: -; j_gene: TRBJ2-3; abundance: -; CDR3aa: CASSFRKGTGTDTQYF; CDR3nt: TGTGCCAGCAGTTTCAGGAAGGGGACTGGCACAGATACGCAGTATTTT
v_gene: TRBV2; d_gene: -; j_gene: TRBJ1-2; abundance: -; CDR3aa: CASSEQANGYTF; CDR3nt: TGTGCCAGCAGTGAACAGGCGAATGGCTACACCTTC
v_gene: TRBV12-5; d_gene: TRBD2; j_gene: TRBJ2-1; abundance: -; CDR3aa: CASGPEGRADEQFF; CDR3nt: TGTGCTAGTGGACCCGAGGGGAGGGCCGATGAGCAGTTCTTC
v_gene: TRBV5-4; d_gene: TRBD1; j_gene: TRBJ1-6; abundance: few; CDR3aa: CASSTSRQGVNSPLHF; CDR3nt: TGTGCCAGCAGCACCAGCAGACAGGGCGTGAATTCACCCCTCCACTTT
v_gene: TRBV5-1; d_gene: -; j_gene: TRBJ2-7; abundance: -; CDR3aa: CASSLSGTYEQYF; CDR3nt: TGCGCCAGCAGCCTGTCCGGGACCTACGAGCAGTACTTC
v_gene: TRBV5-1; d_gene: -; j_gene: TRBJ2-1; abundance: -; CDR3aa: CASSHGEETYNEQFF; CDR3nt: TGCGCCAGCAGCCACGGGGAGGAGACGTACAATGAGCAGTTCTTC
v_gene: TRBV7-2; d_gene: -; j_gene: TRBJ1-1; abundance: -; CDR3aa: CASSSRGQMNTEAFF; CDR3nt: TGTGCCAGCAGCTCCAGAGGGCAAATGAACACTGAAGCTTTCTTT
v_gene: TRBV7-8; d_gene: -; j_gene: TRBJ1-1; abundance: -; CDR3aa: CASSSMWGNAGTEAFF; CDR3nt: TGTGCCAGCAGCTCGATGTGGGGAAACGCGGGCACTGAAGCTTTCTTT
v_gene: TRBV10-1; d_gene: -; j_gene: TRBJ2-3; abundance: -; CDR3aa: CASSVDYPTDTQYF; CDR3nt: TGCGCCAGCAGTGTTGACTACCCCACAGATACGCAGTATTTT
v_gene: TRBV19; d_gene: -; j_gene: TRBJ2-2; abundance: -; CDR3aa: CASSRGRTKNTGELFF; CDR3nt: TGTGCCAGTAGTAGGGGAAGGACAAAGAACACCGGGGAGCTGTTTTTT
v_gene: TRBV5-4; d_gene: -; j_gene: TRBJ1-2; abundance: -; CDR3aa: CASSSRTYGYTF; CDR3nt: TGTGCCAGCAGCTCTCGTACTTATGGCTACACCTTC
v_gene: TRBV19; d_gene: -; j_gene: TRBJ1-3; abundance: -; CDR3aa: CASSPRTRGGNTIYF; CDR3nt: TGTGCCAGTAGTCCCCGTACCCGCGGTGGAAACACCATATATTTT
v_gene: TRBV7-6; d_gene: TRBD1; j_gene: TRBJ1-2; abundance: -; CDR3aa: CASSLAGGTGDSYGYTF; CDR3nt: TGTGCCAGCAGCTTAGCGGGGGGAACAGGGGACAGCTATGGCTACACCTTC
v_gene: TRBV7-3; d_gene: TRBD2; j_gene: TRBJ2-7; abundance: -; CDR3aa: CASSPRGAGEQYF; CDR3nt: TGTGCCAGCAGCCCCCGTGGAGCGGGGGAGCAGTACTTC
v_gene: TRBV12-3/TRBV12-4; d_gene: TRBD1; j_gene: TRBJ2-7; abundance: -; CDR3aa: CASTRQGEEQYF; CDR3nt: TGTGCCAGCACCCGACAGGGAGAGGAGCAGTACTTC
v_gene: TRBV6-5; d_gene: -; j_gene: TRBJ2-1; abundance: -; CDR3aa: CASSRREGNEQFF; CDR3nt: TGTGCCAGCAGCCGACGCGAGGGCAATGAGCAGTTCTTC
v_gene: TRBV6-5; d_gene: TRBD1; j_gene: TRBJ2-1; abundance: -; CDR3aa: CASTPGQAVEQFF; CDR3nt: TGTGCCAGCACCCCGGGACAGGCGGTTGAGCAGTTCTTC
v_gene: TRBV5-4; d_gene: TRBD1; j_gene: TRBJ1-1; abundance: few; CDR3aa: CASSVDPGGTEAFF; CDR3nt: TGTGCCAGCAGCGTCGATCCAGGGGGCACTGAAGCTTTCTTT
v_gene: TRBV9; d_gene: -; j_gene: TRBJ1-6; abundance: many; CDR3aa: CASSAPQGRASPLHF; CDR3nt: TGTGCCAGCAGCGCACCCCAAGGGAGGGCTTCACCCCTCCACTTT
v_gene: TRBV5-3; d_gene: -; j_gene: TRBJ2-1; abundance: -; CDR3aa: CARWRAVGGEQFF; CDR3nt: TGTGCCAGATGGAGGGCGGTTGGGGGTGAGCAGTTCTTC
v_gene: TRBV18; d_gene: -; j_gene: TRBJ1-1; abundance: -; CDR3aa: CASSPLGGTEAFF; CDR3nt: TGTGCCAGCTCACCCCTTGGCGGCACTGAAGCTTTCTTT
v_gene: TRBV5-1; d_gene: -; j_gene: TRBJ1-3; abundance: -; CDR3aa: CASSESGQSGNTIYF; CDR3nt: TGCGCCAGCAGCGAGTCAGGACAGTCTGGAAACACCATATATTTT
v_gene: TRBV21-1; d_gene: -; j_gene: TRBJ2-5; abundance: -; CDR3aa: CASSRNRDSQETQYF; CDR3nt: TGTGCCAGCAGCAGGAACCGGGACAGCCAAGAGACCCAGTACTTC
v_gene: TRBV24-1; d_gene: TRBD2; j_gene: TRBJ2-1; abundance: -; CDR3aa: CATSDRGLAGSNEQFF; CDR3nt: TGTGCCACCAGTGACAGGGGACTAGCGGGCTCCAATGAGCAGTTCTTC
v_gene: TRBV5-1; d_gene: TRBD2; j_gene: TRBJ2-5; abundance: -; CDR3aa: CASSLLTSGRQETQYF; CDR3nt: TGCGCCAGCAGCTTGTTGACTAGCGGGAGGCAAGAGACCCAGTACTTC
v_gene: TRBV6-1; d_gene: -; j_gene: TRBJ1-2; abundance: -; CDR3aa: CASSEVRSLNYGYTF; CDR3nt: TGTGCCAGCAGTGAAGTAAGGAGTTTGAACTATGGCTACACCTTC
v_gene: TRBV28; d_gene: -; j_gene: TRBJ1-2; abundance: once; CDR3aa: CASRNVLGVSGYGYTF; CDR3nt: TGTGCCAGCAGAAACGTCCTCGGGGTGTCGGGCTATGGCTACACCTTC